Below, 19 T cell receptor beta chains from the same sample are listed, as sequenced in a study of Ad26.COV2.S vaccination and SARS-CoV-2 variants. Sequencing used immunoSEQ multiplex PCR; TCRdb keeps in-frame clones, though not all of them. Among 300,000 to 400,000 clones listed, about 91% were seen once. This sample comprised peripheral blood, obtained after recovery from COVID-19. These receptors all stem from a human donor who had recovered from COVID-19.

The rearrangement uses TRBV5-4 and TRBJ1-4; 7 bases map to TRBD1. Germline V lookup: CDR1 SGHNT, CDR2 YYREEE (reference sequence). The CDR3 extends over 15 amino acids. V lost 1 base and J lost 7; bases outside the gene matches: 7. CDR3: CASSLQTGSGEKLFF. In nucleotides, the CDR3 is TGTGCCAGCAGCTTGCAGACAGGGTCGGGTGAAAAACTGTTTTTT.

The rearrangement joins TRBV9 to TRBJ1-2; possible D gene TRBD1, 6 bases. The ends were cut back, 0 bases at V and 8 bases at J, with 17 bases in the middle. This CDR3 is 15 amino acids long. CDR1 and CDR2 (germline): SGDLS, YYNGEE. The CDR3 reads CASSVDPADRRGYTF. CDR3 nucleotide sequence: TGTGCCAGCAGCGTAGATCCAGCCGACAGGCGAGGCTACACCTTC.

The chain employs TRBV5-6 and TRBJ2-2; no definite D call. Per the germline V gene, CDR1 is SGHDT and CDR2 is YYEEEE. The CDR3 contains 14 residues. V was clipped by 2 bases and J by 4 bases, with 9 bases between them. The CDR3 nucleotides are TGTGCCAGCAGCTTTAGGGCGGTCACCGGGGAGCTGTTTTTT. Amino acid sequence: CASSFRAVTGELFF.

J is TRBJ2-5 and V is TRBV2; D is possibly TRBD1 (6 bases). Trimming stripped 2 bases from V and 5 bases from J, with 12 bases between. Per germline, CDR1 SNHLY and CDR2 FYNNEI. The CDR3 length is 14 residues. CDR3 sequence (DNA): TGTGCCAGCAGTGAAACGTGGACAGCTGAGACCCAGTACTTC. This encodes CASSETWTAETQYF.

This clone was recorded only once. The gene calls are TRBV6-5 and TRBJ1-3; D remains unclear. V dropped 7 bases and J dropped 5 bases, with 18 bases sitting between them. The CDR3 sequence is 15 residues long. From germline, CDR1 is MNHEY and CDR2 SVGAGI. The CDR3 coding sequence is TGTGCCAGCACCCAGGAACGTGTTGGGAGAAACACCATATATTTT. Translated: CASTQERVGRNTIYF.

This chain connects TRBV27 to TRBJ1-6; D possibly corresponds to TRBD1 (6 bases). There are 14 residues in the CDR3. V lost 5 bases and J 10 bases, leaving 15 bases between the germline ends. Germline CDR1 and CDR2: MNHEY and SMNVEV (reference sequence). In DNA, the CDR3 is TGTGCCAGCAGTGGGGGCGCTGGGGGATCACCCCTCCACTTT. The encoded protein is CASSGGAGGSPLHF.

This clone has just one count. J is TRBJ2-5 and V is TRBV9; 7 nucleotides match TRBD1. Germline assignment: CDR1 SGDLS and CDR2 YYNGEE. CDR3 length: 14 amino acids. J gave up 5 bases and V 8 bases, and 12 bases lay outside the gene matches. CDR3 coding DNA: TGTGCCAGTGCGACAGGGCAAGGTGCGGAGACCCAGTACTTC. Translating gives CASATGQGAETQYF.

This sequence joins TRBV11-2 and TRBJ2-1, with a weak D call TRBD2 (7 bases). The ends were cut back, 5 bases at V and 8 bases at J, with 19 bases in the middle. The CDR3 runs to 15 residues. Germline V gene sequence: CDR1 SGHAT, CDR2 FQNNGV. CDR3 nucleotides: TGTGCCAGCAGCCTAACAAGGGGGGGCCGTCATGAGCAGTTCTTC. Protein product: CASSLTRGGRHEQFF. Drawing the rest from reference TRBV11-2 and TRBJ2-1, the complete variable domain is EAGVAQSPRYKIIEKRQSVAFWCNPISGHATLYWYQQILGQGPKLLIQFQNNGVVDDSQLPKDRFSAERLKGVDSTLKIQPAKLEDSAVYLCASSLTRGGRHEQFFGPGTRLTVL.

J is TRBJ2-3 and V is TRBV9; D is possibly TRBD2 (6 bases). The CDR3 spans 15 residues. Germline V gene lookup returns CDR1 SGDLS and CDR2 YYNGEE. Trimming removed 4 bases at V and 2 bases at J, with 14 bases between. The CDR3 coding sequence is TGTGCCAGCAGCCCCCTGGGGGGTGCCACAGATACGCAGTATTTT. Translated, it gives CASSPLGGATDTQYF. Combining the CDR3 with reference TRBV9 and TRBJ2-3 gives the whole variable domain DSGVTQTPKHLITATGQRVTLRCSPRSGDLSVYWYQQSLDQGLQFLIQYYNGEERAKGNILERFSAQQFPDLHSELNLSSLELGDSALYFCASSPLGGATDTQYFGPGTRLTVL.

The J gene is TRBJ1-1, the V gene TRBV25-1; D perhaps matches TRBD1 (5 bases). This CDR3 region has 14 residues. The germline V gene has CDR1 MGHDK and CDR2 SYGVNS. Trimming stripped 4 bases from V and 1 base from J, with 10 bases between. CDR3 in amino acids: CASSGVGRNTEAFF. The CDR3 nucleotides read TGTGCCAGCAGTGGAGTGGGACGGAACACTGAAGCTTTCTTT.

The chain links TRBV4-1 to TRBJ2-7; the D is unclear. CDR3 length: 12 amino acids. The germline CDR1 and CDR2 sequences are MGHRA and YSYEKL. Trimming removed 1 base at V and 5 bases at J, with 6 bases between. CDR3 sequence: CASSQGYDEQYF. CDR3 DNA sequence: TGCGCCAGCAGCCAAGGGTACGACGAGCAGTACTTC.

This clone was found once. The V gene is TRBV19, the J gene TRBJ1-2; a possible D gene is TRBD1 (5 bases). The CDR3 totals 14 residues. Germline-derived CDR1 and CDR2 are LNHDA and SQIVND (reference sequence). V was trimmed by 4 bases and J by 8 bases, leaving 17 bases between them. The CDR3 here is CASSTLGLGGGYTF. The CDR3 bases are TGTGCCAGTAGTACCCTGGGACTCGGCGGGGGCTACACCTTC. Supplemented by reference TRBV19 and TRBJ1-2, the full variable domain reads DGGITQSPKYLFRKEGQNVTLSCEQNLNHDAMYWYRQDPGQGLRLIYYSQIVNDFQKGDIAEGYSVSREKKESFPLTVTSAQKNPTAFYLCASSTLGLGGGYTFGSGTRLTVV.

The genes are TRBV11-1 and TRBJ1-1, with 7 bases matching TRBD1. Germline assignment: CDR1 SGHAT and CDR2 FQDESV (reference sequence). After removal of 4 bases from V and 1 base from J, the junction contained 3 bases not matched to a gene. CDR3 length: 14 residues. CDR3 amino acids: CASSSQGTNTEAFF. The DNA of the CDR3 is TGTGCCAGCAGCTCACAGGGGACGAACACTGAAGCTTTCTTT.

This chain uses TRBV18 with TRBJ2-7, with a weak D call TRBD2 (6 bases). The CDR3 runs to 13 residues. The germline gives CDR1 KGHSH, CDR2 LQKENI. V shed 4 bases and J shed 4 bases, with 11 bases lying between them. This CDR3 is CASSRGEEYEQYF. For the CDR3, the DNA is TGTGCCAGCTCACGAGGGGAGGAGTACGAGCAGTACTTC.

This clone was recorded only once. V gene TRBV29-1 combines with J gene TRBJ2-6; D is ambiguous. Per germline, CDR1 SQVTM and CDR2 ANQGSEA. Trimming stripped 5 bases from V and 2 bases from J, with 7 bases between. The CDR3 is made up of 13 amino acids. The CDR3 protein is CSVWSAGANVLTF. The CDR3 DNA reads TGCAGCGTTTGGTCTGCTGGGGCCAACGTCCTGACTTTC.

V and J are TRBV7-2 and TRBJ2-1, with D possibly being TRBD2 (6 bases). The CDR3 totals 17 residues. CDR1 is SGHTA, CDR2 FQGNSA, per germline. The V end lost 1 base, the J end lost 6 bases, and 19 bases lay between the germline ends. The CDR3 is CASSLVGGAGWVNEQFF. In nucleotides, the CDR3 is TGTGCCAGCAGCTTAGTAGGTGGTGCGGGGTGGGTCAATGAGCAGTTCTTC.

The rearrangement joins TRBV2 to TRBJ1-2; D might be TRBD1 (6 bases). The V end lost 0 bases, the J end lost 4 bases, and 12 bases lay between the germline ends. The CDR3 consists of 15 residues. CDR1 is SNHLY and CDR2 is FYNNEI in the germline V gene. The CDR3: CASSEARGAGYGYTF. The CDR3 region has the DNA TGTGCCAGCAGTGAAGCGCGGGGGGCGGGCTATGGCTACACCTTC.

The chain is built from TRBV3-1 (or the pseudogene TRBV3-2) and TRBJ2-2; 8 nucleotides line up with TRBD1. This CDR3 region has 16 residues. Germline V gene data show CDR1 as LGHDT and CDR2 as YNNKEL (reference sequence). Trimming at V came to 4 bases and at J to 6 bases, leaving 10 bases not matched to a gene. CDR3 loop: CASSLPGTGLPGELFF. The CDR3 bases are TGTGCCAGCAGCCTGCCCGGGACAGGTCTTCCCGGGGAGCTGTTTTTT.

The rearrangement links TRBV6-5 to TRBJ1-5; 7 bases map to TRBD1. This CDR3 has 13 amino acids. Trimming removed 8 bases from V and 5 bases from J; junction bases left unmatched: 6. The germline V gene encodes CDR1 MNHEY and CDR2 SVGAGI. The CDR3 coding sequence is TGTGCCAGCGGGCGGACAGGTCATCAGCCCCAGCATTTT. It translates to CASGRTGHQPQHF.